This T cell receptor beta chain was sequenced during a study of T cell clonality in common variable immunodeficiency. Study outcomes and limitations: TCRbeta clonality was increased in CVID versus healthy controls. Fewer deletions and N-nucleotide insertions were reportedly seen in common variable immunodeficiency TCR beta sequences.

This clone was seen at least ten times. The antigen is not known. With the read ending 3 residues before the CDR3 end, the germline J gene is used to fill in that end. Sequencing input was equivalent genomic DNA from CVID and controls. Clones were read by immunoSEQ multiplex PCR, and TCRdb kept only the in-frame ones, dropping some. This sample has about 81,000 clones, each found more than once. Per germline, CDR1 LNHDA and CDR2 SQIVND (reference sequence). The CDR3 loop spans 18 amino acids. The V and J ends lost 2 bases and 1 base respectively, with 17 bases between them. The chain links TRBV19 to TRBJ2-2; TRBD1 might be the D (6 bases). The sequence was collected from a person between 18 and 75 years old in good health. The sequenced sample was peripheral blood mononuclear cells. The CDR3 DNA, read in part, is TGTGCCAGTAGTATATCCCGAGCTCGAGGGGGGAACACCGGGGAG. Translated: CASSISRARGGNTGE. The whole CDR3 protein reads CASSISRARGGNTGELFF.